The 4 T cell receptor beta chains listed next were all sequenced from one sample in a study of response to subunit inactivated influenza vaccine. TCRdb reprocessed the RT-PCR reads via MiXCR and lists one record per CDR3 protein. Of roughly 700,000 distinct CDR3 sequences in the sample, around 13% were seen once. Sequenced here: PBMCs from blood, sampled 14 to 15 days before vaccination. The receptors come from a man in his fifties who received an inactivated influenza vaccine.

This clonotype was recorded at least ten times. One end of the junction fails to match germline, which may point to a read error. This sequence joins TRBV6-1 and TRBJ1-1, with 9 bases identical to TRBD1. CDR1 MNHNS and CDR2 SASEGT come from the germline V gene. This CDR3 has 14 residues. CDR3 nucleotide sequence: TGTGCCAGCAGCGAAGACAGGGGGGACACTGAAGCTTTCTTT. Amino acids: CASSEDRGDTEAFF.

This clonotype has just a few counts. V gene TRBV12-3 or TRBV12-4 combines with J gene TRBJ1-5, with D hard to call. The V gene lost 3 bases and the J gene lost 9 bases, with 9 bases spanning the gap. The CDR3 consists of 12 residues. The DNA of the CDR3 is TGTGCCAGCAGTTTTAACCTTGGGCCCCAGCATTTT. As protein: CASSFNLGPQHF.

The chain couples TRBV4-1 to TRBJ1-2; no clear D. V was shortened by 2 bases and J by 4 bases, with 14 bases between the two germline ends. The CDR3 has 15 amino acids. The germline V gene has CDR1 MGHRA and CDR2 YSYEKL. CDR3 in amino acids: CASSQTRSGSYGYTF. The CDR3 nucleotides are TGCGCCAGCAGCCAAACAAGGTCGGGTAGCTATGGCTACACCTTC.

This clonotype appeared a few times. The rearrangement joins TRBV6-5 to TRBJ2-7; D gene ambiguous. Germline loops: CDR1 MNHEY, CDR2 SVGAGI. Between the trimmed V and J ends, which lost 0 bases and 0 bases, there was a span of 9 bases. This CDR3 has 15 residues. This CDR3 is CASSYSRYGSYEQYF. The CDR3 DNA follows: TGTGCCAGCAGTTACTCGAGATACGGCTCCTACGAGCAGTACTTC.